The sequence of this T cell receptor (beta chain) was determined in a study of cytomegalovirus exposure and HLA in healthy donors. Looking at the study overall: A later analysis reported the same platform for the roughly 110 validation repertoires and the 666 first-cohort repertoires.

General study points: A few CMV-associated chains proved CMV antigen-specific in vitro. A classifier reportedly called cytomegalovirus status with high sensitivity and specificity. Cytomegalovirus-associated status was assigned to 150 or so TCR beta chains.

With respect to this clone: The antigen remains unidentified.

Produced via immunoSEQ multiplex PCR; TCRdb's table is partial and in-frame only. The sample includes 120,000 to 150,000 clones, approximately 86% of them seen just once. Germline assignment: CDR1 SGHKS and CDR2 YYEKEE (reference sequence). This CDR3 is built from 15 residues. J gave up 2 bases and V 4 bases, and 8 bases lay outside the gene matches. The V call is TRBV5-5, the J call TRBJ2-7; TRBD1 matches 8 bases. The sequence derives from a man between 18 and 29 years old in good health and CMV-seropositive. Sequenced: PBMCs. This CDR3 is CASSLTGGPAYEQYF. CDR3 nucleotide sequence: TGTGCCAGCAGCCTAACAGGGGGGCCAGCCTACGAGCAGTACTTC.